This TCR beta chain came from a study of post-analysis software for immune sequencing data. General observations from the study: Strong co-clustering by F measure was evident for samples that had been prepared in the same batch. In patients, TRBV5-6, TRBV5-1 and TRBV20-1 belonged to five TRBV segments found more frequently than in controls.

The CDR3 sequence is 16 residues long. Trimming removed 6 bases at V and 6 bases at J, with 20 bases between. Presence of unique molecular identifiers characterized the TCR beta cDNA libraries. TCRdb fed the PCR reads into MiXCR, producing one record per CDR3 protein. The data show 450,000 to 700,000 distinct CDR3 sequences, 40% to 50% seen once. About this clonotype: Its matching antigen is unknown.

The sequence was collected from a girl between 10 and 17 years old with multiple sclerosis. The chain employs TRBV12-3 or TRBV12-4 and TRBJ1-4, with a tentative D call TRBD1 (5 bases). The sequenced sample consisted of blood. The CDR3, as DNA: TGTGCCAGCAGCGCACTGGGCTCAGTGGGGCATGAAAAACTGTTTTTT. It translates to CASSALGSVGHEKLFF.